This entry lists 3 T cell receptor beta chains sequenced from one sample in a study of shared clonotypes between healthy human individuals (dated by TCRdb to 2018 to 2021). Library prep was done by the immunoSEQ multiplex PCR assay. The table comes from immuneACCESS by way of TCRdb, which keeps in-frame sequences with V and J called. Part of the clones is missing from these tables; in studies checked, under half for an unresolved V gene and the rest for unknown reasons. The sample yields around 750,000 clones; about 74% were counted once. The top ten hold over 1.5% of the sample. The source material was memory CD4+ T cells sorted from blood. Explained via the paper, the cell subset or site label denotes: CD45RA-negative fraction. The receptor source for this set is a woman between 25 and 40 years old in good health.

This sequence joins TRBV4-2 and TRBJ2-7, with D perhaps being TRBD1 or TRBD2 (5 bases each). The germline V gene encodes CDR1 LGHNA and CDR2 YNFKEQ. The length of the CDR3 is 14 residues. The V end was cut by 5 bases, the J end by 0 bases, with 11 bases between. As DNA, the CDR3 is TGTGCCAGCAGCTCGCCAGGGAGCTCCTACGAGCAGTACTTC. It encodes CASSSPGSSYEQYF.

The V call is TRBV28, the J call TRBJ2-1; D is unclear. Trimming removed 5 bases from V and 5 bases from J, with 19 bases in between. The CDR3 has 16 amino acids. Germline V gene data show CDR1 as MDHEN and CDR2 as SYDVKM. The CDR3 bases are TGTGCCAGCAGTGGCAGGCACGGACGAAGACACAATGAGCAGTTCTTC. It yields the protein CASSGRHGRRHNEQFF. Drawing the rest from reference TRBV28 and TRBJ2-1, the complete variable domain is DVKVTQSSRYLVKRTGEKVFLECVQDMDHENMFWYRQDPGLGLRLIYFSYDVKMKEKGDIPEGYSVSREKKERFSLILESASTNQTSMYLCASSGRHGRRHNEQFFGPGTRLTVL.

This clone has ten or more counts. J is TRBJ1-5 and V is TRBV28; no reliable D call. CDR1 MDHEN and CDR2 SYDVKM come from the germline V gene. This CDR3 has 15 residues. V gave up 3 bases and J gave up 1 base, with 10 bases separating them. Written as DNA, the CDR3 is TGTGCCAGCAGTTTTATAGTAGGGAGCAATCAGCCCCAGCATTTT. Translated, it gives CASSFIVGSNQPQHF.